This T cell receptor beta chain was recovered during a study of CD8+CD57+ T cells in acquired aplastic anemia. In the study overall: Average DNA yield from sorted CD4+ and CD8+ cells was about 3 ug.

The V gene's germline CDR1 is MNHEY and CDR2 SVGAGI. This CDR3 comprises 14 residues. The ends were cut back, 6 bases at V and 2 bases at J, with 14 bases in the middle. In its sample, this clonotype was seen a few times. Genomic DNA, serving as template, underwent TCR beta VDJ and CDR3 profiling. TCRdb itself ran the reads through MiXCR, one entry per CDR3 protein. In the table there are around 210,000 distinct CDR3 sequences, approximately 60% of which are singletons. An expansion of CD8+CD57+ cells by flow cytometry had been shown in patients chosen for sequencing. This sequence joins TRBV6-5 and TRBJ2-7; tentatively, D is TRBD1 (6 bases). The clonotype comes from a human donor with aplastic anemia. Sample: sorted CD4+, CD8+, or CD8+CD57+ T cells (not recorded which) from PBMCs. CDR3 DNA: TGTGCCAGCAGATTGACAGGTGGTCCCTACGAGCAGTACTTC. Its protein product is CASRLTGGPYEQYF.